This T cell receptor beta chain comes out of a study of T cell responses to AZD1222 COVID-19 vaccine. Study-wide points: Donors were chiefly white British, with a greater number of females, and clonal diversity was perhaps underestimated. Nearly half of spike-specific TCRs reportedly go after variant regions that carry no mutations. Vaccine-related CD4 TCRs covered spike, predominating at 160-218 and 743-854.

The V segment lost 1 base and the J segment 13 bases; nucleotides outside the gene matches: 6. The CDR3 is 12 residues long. Germline V gene sequence: CDR1 GTSNPN, CDR2 SVGIG (reference sequence). Profiling relied on immunoSEQ multiplex PCR, and the TCRdb table lists in-frame clones only, not all of them. Of more than 150,000 clones listed, under 95% are singletons. About this clone: Antigen unknown.

This sequence joins TRBV30 and TRBJ2-3; TRBD2 agrees at 9 bases. This sequence was found in an adult who received the AZD1222 COVID-19 vaccine. The starting material was peripheral blood, obtained 28 days after the second AZD1222 dose. DNA for the CDR3: TGTGCCTGGAGTGCGTTAGCGGGAGTTGAGTATTTT. It encodes CAWSALAGVEYF.